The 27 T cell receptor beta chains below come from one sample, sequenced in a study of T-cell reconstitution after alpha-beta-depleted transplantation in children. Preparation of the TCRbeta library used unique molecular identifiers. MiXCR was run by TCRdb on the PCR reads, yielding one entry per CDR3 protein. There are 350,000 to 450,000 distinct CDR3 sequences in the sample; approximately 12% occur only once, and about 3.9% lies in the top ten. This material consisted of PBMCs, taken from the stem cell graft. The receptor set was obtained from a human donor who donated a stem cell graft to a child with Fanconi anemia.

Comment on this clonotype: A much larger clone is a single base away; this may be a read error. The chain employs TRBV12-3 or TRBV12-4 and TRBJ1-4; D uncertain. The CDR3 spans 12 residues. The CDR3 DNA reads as TGTGCCAGCAGTACCCGACTAGAAAATCTGTTTTTT. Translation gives CASSTRLENLFF.

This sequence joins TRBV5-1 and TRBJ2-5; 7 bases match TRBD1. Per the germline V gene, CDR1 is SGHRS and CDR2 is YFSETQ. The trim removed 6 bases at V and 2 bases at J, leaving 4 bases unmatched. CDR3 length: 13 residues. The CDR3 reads CASNRGLQETQYF. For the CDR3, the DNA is TGCGCCAGCAACAGGGGTTTACAAGAGACCCAGTACTTC.

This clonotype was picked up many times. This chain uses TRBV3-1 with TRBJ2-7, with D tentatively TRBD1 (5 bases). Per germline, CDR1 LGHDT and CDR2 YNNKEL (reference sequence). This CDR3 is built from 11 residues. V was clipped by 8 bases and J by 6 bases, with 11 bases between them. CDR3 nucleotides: TGTGCCAGCGGACAAGGATCCGAGCAGTACGTC. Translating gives CASGQGSEQYV.

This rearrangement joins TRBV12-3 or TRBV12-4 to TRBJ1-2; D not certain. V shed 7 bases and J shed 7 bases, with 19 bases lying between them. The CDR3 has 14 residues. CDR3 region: CASNNRASGAGYTF. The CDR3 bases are TGTGCCAGCAATAATCGGGCCTCGGGAGCTGGCTACACCTTC.

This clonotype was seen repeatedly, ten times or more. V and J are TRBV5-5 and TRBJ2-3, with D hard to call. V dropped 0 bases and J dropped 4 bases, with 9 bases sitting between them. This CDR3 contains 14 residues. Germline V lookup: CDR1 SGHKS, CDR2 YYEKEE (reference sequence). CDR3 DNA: TGTGCCAGCAGCTTGGTTAGGGTAGCAGATACGCAGTATTTT. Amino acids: CASSLVRVADTQYF.

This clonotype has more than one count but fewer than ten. In DNA form, the CDR3 reads TGTGCCAGCAGCCTCCGGGTCAGAACCGGGGAGCTGTTTTTT. This gives the protein CASSLRVRTGELFF. This chain uses TRBV7-2 with TRBJ2-2; no firm D call. This CDR3 is built from 14 residues. V was cut by 5 bases and J by 5 bases, with 12 bases left in between. Germline V CDR1 and CDR2: SGHTA, FQGNSA.

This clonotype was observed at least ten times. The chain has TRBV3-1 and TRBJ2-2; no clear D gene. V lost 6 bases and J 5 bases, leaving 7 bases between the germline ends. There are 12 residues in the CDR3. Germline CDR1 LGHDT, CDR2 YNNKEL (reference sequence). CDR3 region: CASRRNTGELFF. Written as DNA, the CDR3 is TGTGCCAGCAGGAGAAATACCGGGGAGCTGTTTTTT. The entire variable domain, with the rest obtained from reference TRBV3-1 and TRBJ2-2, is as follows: DTAVSQTPKYLVTQMGNDKSIKCEQNLGHDTMYWYKQDSKKFLKIMFSYNNKELIINETVPNRFSPKSPDKAHLNLHINSLELGDSAVYFCASRRNTGELFFGEGSRLTVL.

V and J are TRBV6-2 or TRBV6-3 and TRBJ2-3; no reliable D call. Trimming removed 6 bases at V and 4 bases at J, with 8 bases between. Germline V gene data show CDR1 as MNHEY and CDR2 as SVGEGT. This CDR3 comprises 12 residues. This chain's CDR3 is CASSSAPDTQYF. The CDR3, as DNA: TGTGCCAGCAGCTCCGCGCCAGATACGCAGTATTTT.

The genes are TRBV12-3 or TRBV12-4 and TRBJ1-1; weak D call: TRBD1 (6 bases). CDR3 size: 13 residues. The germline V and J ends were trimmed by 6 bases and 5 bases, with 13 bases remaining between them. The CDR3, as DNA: TGTGCCAGCAGCCGTGGGGACAATACTGAAGCTTTCTTT. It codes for CASSRGDNTEAFF.

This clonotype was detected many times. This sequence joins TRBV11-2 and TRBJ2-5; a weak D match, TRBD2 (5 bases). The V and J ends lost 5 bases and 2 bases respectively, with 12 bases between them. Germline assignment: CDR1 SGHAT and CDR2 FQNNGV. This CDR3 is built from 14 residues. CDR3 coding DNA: TGTGCCAGCAGCCCCCGTGGACTTCAAGAGACCCAGTACTTC. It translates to CASSPRGLQETQYF. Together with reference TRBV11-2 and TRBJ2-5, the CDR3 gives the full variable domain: EAGVAQSPRYKIIEKRQSVAFWCNPISGHATLYWYQQILGQGPKLLIQFQNNGVVDDSQLPKDRFSAERLKGVDSTLKIQPAKLEDSAVYLCASSPRGLQETQYFGPGTRLLVL.

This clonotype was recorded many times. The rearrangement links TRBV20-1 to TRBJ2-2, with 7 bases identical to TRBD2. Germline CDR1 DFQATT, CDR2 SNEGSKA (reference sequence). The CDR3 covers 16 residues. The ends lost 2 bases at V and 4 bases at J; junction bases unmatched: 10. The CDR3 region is CSARRVASGLTGELFF. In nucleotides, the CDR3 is TGCAGTGCTAGACGGGTCGCTAGCGGCCTCACCGGGGAGCTGTTTTTT.

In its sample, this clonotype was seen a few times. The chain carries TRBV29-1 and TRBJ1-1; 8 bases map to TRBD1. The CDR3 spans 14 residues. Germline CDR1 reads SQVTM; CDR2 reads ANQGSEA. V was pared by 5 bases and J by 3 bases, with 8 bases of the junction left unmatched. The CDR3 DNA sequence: TGCAGCGTTTCTTCAGGGGGCGCGGACACTGAAGCTTTCTTT. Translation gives CSVSSGGADTEAFF. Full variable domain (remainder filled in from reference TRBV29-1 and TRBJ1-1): SAVISQKPSRDICQRGTSLTIQCQVDSQVTMMFWYRQQPGQSLTLIATANQGSEATYESGFVIDKFPISRPNLTFSTLTVSNMSPEDSSIYLCSVSSGGADTEAFFGQGTRLTVV.

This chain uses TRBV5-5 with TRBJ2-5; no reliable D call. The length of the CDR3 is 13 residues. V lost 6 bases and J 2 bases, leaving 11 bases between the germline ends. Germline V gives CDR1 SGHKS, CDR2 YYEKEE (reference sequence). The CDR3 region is CASTKDTQETQYF. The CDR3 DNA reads TGTGCCAGCACCAAAGACACACAAGAGACCCAGTACTTC.

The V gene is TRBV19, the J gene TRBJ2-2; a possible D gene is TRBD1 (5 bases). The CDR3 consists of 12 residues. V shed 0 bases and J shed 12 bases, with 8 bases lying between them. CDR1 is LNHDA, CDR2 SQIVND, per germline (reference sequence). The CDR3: CASSIDRTQLFF. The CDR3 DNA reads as TGTGCCAGTAGTATAGACCGGACACAGCTGTTTTTT.

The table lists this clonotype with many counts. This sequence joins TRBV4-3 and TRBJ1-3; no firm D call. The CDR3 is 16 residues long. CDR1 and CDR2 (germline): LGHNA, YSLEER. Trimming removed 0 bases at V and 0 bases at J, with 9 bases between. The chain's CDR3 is CASSQESLSSGNTIYF. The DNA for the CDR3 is TGCGCCAGCAGCCAAGAAAGCTTGAGCTCTGGAAACACCATATATTTT.

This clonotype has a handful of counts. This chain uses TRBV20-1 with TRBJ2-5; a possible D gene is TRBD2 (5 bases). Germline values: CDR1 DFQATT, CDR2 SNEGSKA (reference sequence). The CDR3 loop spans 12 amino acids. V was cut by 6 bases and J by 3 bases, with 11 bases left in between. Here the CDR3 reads CSAHTREETQYF. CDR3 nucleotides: TGCAGTGCCCACACTAGGGAAGAGACCCAGTACTTC.

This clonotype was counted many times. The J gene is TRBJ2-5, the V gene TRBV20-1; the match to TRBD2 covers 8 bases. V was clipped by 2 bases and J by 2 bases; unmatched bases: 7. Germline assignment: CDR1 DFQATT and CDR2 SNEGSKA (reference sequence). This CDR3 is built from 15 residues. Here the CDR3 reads CSARKVAGKQETQYF. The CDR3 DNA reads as TGCAGTGCTAGAAAGGTAGCGGGGAAGCAAGAGACCCAGTACTTC.

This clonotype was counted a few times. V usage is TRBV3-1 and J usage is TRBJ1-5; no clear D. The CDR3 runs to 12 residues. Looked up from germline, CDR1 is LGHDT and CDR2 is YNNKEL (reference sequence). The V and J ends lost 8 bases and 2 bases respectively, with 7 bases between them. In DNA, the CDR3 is TGTGCCAGCGGGGATGGCAATCAGCCCCAGCATTTT. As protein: CASGDGNQPQHF.

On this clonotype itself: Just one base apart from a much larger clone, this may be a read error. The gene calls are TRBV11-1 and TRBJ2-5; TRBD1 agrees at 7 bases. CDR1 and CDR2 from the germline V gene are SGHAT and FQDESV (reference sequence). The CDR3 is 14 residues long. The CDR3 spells CASSRGQSQETHYF. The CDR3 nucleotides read TGTGCCAGCAGTAGGGGACAGAGCCAAGAGACCCATTACTTC.

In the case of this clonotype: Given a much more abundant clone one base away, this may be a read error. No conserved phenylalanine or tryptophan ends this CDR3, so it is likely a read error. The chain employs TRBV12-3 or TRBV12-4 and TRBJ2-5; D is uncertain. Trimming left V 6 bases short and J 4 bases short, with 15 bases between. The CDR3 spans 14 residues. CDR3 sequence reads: CASRPGPQRETQYI. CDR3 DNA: TGTGCCAGCAGGCCGGGTCCCCAACGAGAGACCCAGTACATC.

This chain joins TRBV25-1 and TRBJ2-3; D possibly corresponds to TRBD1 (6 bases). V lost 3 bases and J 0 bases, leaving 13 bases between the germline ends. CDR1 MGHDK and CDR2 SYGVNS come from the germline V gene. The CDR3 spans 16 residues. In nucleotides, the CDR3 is TGTGCCAGCAGTGAGATCAGGGGTGCTAGCACAGATACGCAGTATTTT. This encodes CASSEIRGASTDTQYF.

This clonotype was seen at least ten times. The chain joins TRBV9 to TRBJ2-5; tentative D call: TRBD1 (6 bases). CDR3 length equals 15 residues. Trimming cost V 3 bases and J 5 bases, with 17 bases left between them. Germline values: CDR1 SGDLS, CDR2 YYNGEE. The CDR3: CASSATGLGWETQYF. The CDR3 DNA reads TGTGCCAGCAGCGCTACAGGGTTAGGCTGGGAGACCCAGTACTTC.

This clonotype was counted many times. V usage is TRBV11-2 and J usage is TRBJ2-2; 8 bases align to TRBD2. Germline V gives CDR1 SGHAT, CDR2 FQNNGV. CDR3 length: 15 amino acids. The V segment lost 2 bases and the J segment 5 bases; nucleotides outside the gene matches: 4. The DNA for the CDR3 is TGTGCCAGCAGCTTACTTTTAGCGGGGACCGGGGAGCTGTTTTTT. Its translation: CASSLLLAGTGELFF.

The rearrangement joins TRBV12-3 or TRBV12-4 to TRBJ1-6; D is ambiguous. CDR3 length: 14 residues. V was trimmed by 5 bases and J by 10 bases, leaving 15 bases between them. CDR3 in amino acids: CASSPRLGRSPLHF. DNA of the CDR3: TGTGCCAGCAGTCCACGACTTGGCCGCTCACCCCTCCACTTT.

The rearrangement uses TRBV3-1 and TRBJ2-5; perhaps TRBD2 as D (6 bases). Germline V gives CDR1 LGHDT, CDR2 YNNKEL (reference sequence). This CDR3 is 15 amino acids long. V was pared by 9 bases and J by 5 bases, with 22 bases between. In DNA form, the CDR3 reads TGTGCCAGTCTTATGAGCGGCCCGGCGGGGGAGACCCAGTACTTC. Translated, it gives CASLMSGPAGETQYF.

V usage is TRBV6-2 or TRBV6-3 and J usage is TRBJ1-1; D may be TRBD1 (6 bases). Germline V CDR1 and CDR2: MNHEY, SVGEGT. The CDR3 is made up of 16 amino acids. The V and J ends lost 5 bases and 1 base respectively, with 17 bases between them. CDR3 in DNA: TGTGCCAGCAGTCGAGGGATTACAGGGTGGAACACTGAAGCTTTCTTT. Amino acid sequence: CASSRGITGWNTEAFF.

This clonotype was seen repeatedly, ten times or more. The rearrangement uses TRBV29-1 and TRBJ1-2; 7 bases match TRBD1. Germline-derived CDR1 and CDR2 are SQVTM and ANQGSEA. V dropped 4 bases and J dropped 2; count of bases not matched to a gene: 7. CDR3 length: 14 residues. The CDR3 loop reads CSVAEQGTNYGYTF. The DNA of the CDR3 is TGCAGCGTTGCCGAACAGGGGACGAACTATGGCTACACCTTC.